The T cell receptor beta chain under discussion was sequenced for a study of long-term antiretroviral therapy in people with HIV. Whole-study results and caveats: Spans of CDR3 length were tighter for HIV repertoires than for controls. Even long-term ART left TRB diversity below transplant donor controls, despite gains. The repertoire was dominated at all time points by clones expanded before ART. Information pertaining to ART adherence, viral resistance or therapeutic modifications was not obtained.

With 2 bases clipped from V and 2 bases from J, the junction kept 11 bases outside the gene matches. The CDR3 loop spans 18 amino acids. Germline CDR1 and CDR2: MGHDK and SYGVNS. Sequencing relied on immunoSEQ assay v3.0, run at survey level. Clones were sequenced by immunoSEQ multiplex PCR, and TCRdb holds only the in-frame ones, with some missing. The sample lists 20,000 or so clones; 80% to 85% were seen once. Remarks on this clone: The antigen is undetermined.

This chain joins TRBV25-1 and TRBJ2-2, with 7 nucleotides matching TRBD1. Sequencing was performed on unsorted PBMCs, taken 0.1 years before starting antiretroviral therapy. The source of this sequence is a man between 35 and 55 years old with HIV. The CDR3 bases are TGTGCCAGCAGTGAACTTGGGACAGTCCTTTTAAACACCGGGGAGCTGTTTTTT. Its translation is CASSELGTVLLNTGELFF.